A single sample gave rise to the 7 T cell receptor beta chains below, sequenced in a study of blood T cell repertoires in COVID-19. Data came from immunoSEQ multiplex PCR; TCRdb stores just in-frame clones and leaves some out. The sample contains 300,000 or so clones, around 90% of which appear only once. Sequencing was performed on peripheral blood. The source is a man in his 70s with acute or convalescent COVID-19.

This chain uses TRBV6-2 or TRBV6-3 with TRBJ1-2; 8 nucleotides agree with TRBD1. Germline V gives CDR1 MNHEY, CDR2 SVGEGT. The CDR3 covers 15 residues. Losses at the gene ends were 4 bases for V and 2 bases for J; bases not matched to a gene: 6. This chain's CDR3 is CASSSNRQGNYGYTF. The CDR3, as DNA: TGTGCCAGCAGTTCGAACAGACAGGGGAACTATGGCTACACCTTC.

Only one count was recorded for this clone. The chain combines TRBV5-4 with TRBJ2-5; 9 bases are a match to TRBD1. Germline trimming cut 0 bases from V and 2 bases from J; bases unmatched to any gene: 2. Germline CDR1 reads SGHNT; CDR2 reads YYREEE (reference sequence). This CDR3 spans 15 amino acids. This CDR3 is CASSLEGQGQETQYF. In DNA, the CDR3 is TGTGCCAGCAGCTTGGAAGGACAGGGGCAAGAGACCCAGTACTTC.

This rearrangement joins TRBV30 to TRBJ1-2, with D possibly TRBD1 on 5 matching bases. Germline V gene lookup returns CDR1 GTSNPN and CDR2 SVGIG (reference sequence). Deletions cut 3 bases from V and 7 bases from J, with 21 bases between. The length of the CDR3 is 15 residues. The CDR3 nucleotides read TGTGCCTGGAGCGCCGGGACTCCCGGGGCGGCTGGCTACACCTTC. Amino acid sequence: CAWSAGTPGAAGYTF.

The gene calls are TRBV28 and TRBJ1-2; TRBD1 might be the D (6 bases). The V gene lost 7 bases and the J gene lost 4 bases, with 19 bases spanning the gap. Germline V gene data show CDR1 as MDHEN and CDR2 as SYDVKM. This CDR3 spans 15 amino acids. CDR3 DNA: TGTGCCAGCACTGCCCCCGCAGGGGCTACCTATGGCTACACCTTC. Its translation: CASTAPAGATYGYTF.

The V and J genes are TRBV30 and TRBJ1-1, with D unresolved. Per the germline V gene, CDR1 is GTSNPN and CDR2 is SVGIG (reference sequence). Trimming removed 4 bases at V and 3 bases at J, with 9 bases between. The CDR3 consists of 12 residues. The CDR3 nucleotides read TGTGCCTGGAACGGGTTACACACTGAAGCTTTCTTT. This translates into CAWNGLHTEAFF.

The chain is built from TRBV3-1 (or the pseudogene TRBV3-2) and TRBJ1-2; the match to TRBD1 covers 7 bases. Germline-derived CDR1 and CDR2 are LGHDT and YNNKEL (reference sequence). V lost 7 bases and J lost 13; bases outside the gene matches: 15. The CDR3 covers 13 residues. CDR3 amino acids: CASTSRDSPMGTF. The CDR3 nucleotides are TGTGCCAGCACCTCCCGGGACAGCCCTATGGGCACCTTC.

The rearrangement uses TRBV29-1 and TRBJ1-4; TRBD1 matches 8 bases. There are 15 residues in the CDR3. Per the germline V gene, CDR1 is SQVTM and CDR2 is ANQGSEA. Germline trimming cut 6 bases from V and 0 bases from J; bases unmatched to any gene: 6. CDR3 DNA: TGCAGCGTCACAGGGGGGGACTCAACTAATGAAAAACTGTTTTTT. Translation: CSVTGGDSTNEKLFF.